The clone carrying this T cell receptor (beta chain) occurred many times. The CDR3 runs 15 residues. CDR1 is MDHEN, CDR2 SYDVKM, per germline. Trimming removed 7 bases from V and 0 bases from J; junction bases left unmatched: 6. The sample belongs to a study of glioma-infiltrating T cells. Using RNA template, CDR3s of TCR alpha and beta were amplified with iRepertoire arm-PCR. MiXCR, run by TCRdb on the multiplex PCR reads, gives a single entry per CDR3 protein. The repertoire holds about 380,000 distinct CDR3 sequences, roughly two fifths seen once, with around 11% in the top ten. This TCR was sampled from a human donor with low-grade glioma or glioblastoma, undergoing nonglioma brain surgery, or in good health (not recorded which). The J gene is TRBJ2-1, the V gene TRBV28; 7 bases fit TRBD2. Sequencing was carried out using glioma tissue, nonneoplastic brain tissue, or PBMCs (not recorded which). The CDR3 coding sequence is TGTGCCAGCACAGCGAGCGGGAACTCCTACAATGAGCAGTTCTTC. This codes for CASTASGNSYNEQFF.